Below are 28 T cell receptor beta chains sequenced from a single sample in a study of CD8+CD57+ T cells in acquired aplastic anemia (dated by TCRdb to about 2018). TCRdb names Illumina HiSeq 2000 as the instrument used. Genomic DNA served as template for TCR beta VDJ combination and CDR3 sequence profiling. TCRdb trimmed public reads at Q25 via fastp, called clones via MiXCR and kept in-frame beta chains. Rows are unified per CDR3 protein, each entry keeping the most common DNA and genes. The sample yields 150,000 to 200,000 distinct CDR3 sequences; roughly 45% were counted once. Of the sample, 3.2% is held by the ten largest clones. Flow cytometry had shown CD8+CD57+ cell expansion in the patients selected for sequencing. Sequencing was done on a sample of sorted CD4+, CD8+, or CD8+CD57+ T cells (not recorded which) from PBMCs. The receptors shown here come from a human donor with aplastic anemia.

This clonotype was observed at least ten times. The gene calls are TRBV7-9 and TRBJ2-1; the D is unclear. The length of the CDR3 is 15 residues. The V gene's germline CDR1 is SEHNR and CDR2 FQNEAQ (reference sequence). Deletions cut 2 bases from V and 5 bases from J, with 13 bases between. The CDR3 is CASSLQATKHNEQFF. The CDR3 coding sequence is TGTGCCAGCAGCTTACAGGCAACAAAGCACAATGAGCAGTTCTTC.

This clonotype has only one observation. The V and J genes are TRBV5-1 and TRBJ2-3, with TRBD1 matching 8 bases. After removal of 4 bases from V and 3 bases from J, the junction contained 7 bases not matched to a gene. Germline CDR1 reads SGHRS; CDR2 reads YFSETQ. This CDR3 has 15 residues. CDR3 in amino acids: CASSAGTGATDTQYF. The CDR3, as DNA: TGCGCCAGCAGCGCCGGGACAGGAGCTACAGATACGCAGTATTTT.

This clonotype came up many times. The chain links TRBV6-5 to TRBJ1-6, with 9 bases aligning to TRBD1. Looked up from germline, CDR1 is MNHEY and CDR2 is SVGAGI. Trimming cost V 2 bases and J 6 bases; bases outside gene matches: 2. The CDR3 is made up of 15 amino acids. The CDR3 sequence: CASSYLGQGNSPLHF. The CDR3 coding sequence is TGTGCCAGCAGTTACCTGGGACAGGGTAATTCACCCCTCCACTTT.

At least ten counts were recorded for this clonotype. The V call is TRBV14, the J call TRBJ2-6; 7 nucleotides match TRBD1. From germline, CDR1 is SGHDN and CDR2 FVKESK. The CDR3 is made up of 15 amino acids. Germline trimming cut 4 bases from V and 2 bases from J; bases unmatched to any gene: 2. The CDR3 here is CASSPTGAGANVLTF. The CDR3 DNA follows: TGTGCCAGCAGCCCTACAGGGGCTGGGGCCAACGTCCTGACTTTC.

This clonotype was counted between two and nine times. The chain combines TRBV29-1 with TRBJ1-2, with a tentative D call TRBD1 (5 bases). Trimming pared 8 bases from V and 7 bases from J, leaving 23 bases between. Germline V lookup: CDR1 SQVTM, CDR2 ANQGSEA. The CDR3 is made up of 14 amino acids. The CDR3 region has the DNA TGCAGCCCGAGGAGGGACCCGACCCTTTCTGGCTACACCTTC. Protein: CSPRRDPTLSGYTF.

This clonotype was observed once. This chain joins TRBV5-2 and TRBJ2-3; TRBD1, the D gene given by the table, was not confirmed from the DNA. TRBV5-2 is labeled a pseudogene. The length of the CDR3 is 15 residues. CDR3 sequence: CASGLGGASTDTQYF. The CDR3 region has the DNA TGTGCCAGCGGTCTGGGGGGGGCGAGCACAGATACGCAGTATTTT.

The rearrangement links TRBV2 to TRBJ1-5, with 12 bases fitting TRBD1. The germline CDR1 and CDR2 sequences are SNHLY and FYNNEI. The CDR3 has 16 residues. J lost 6 bases, V lost 3 bases, and 6 bases had no gene match. This chain's CDR3 is CASSDRDRGLGQPQHF. The CDR3 DNA sequence: TGTGCCAGCAGTGACCGGGACAGGGGGCTTGGTCAGCCCCAGCATTTT.

The rearrangement uses TRBV20-1 and TRBJ2-7; D possibly corresponds to TRBD1 (5 bases). Trimming cost V 1 base and J 5 bases, with 6 bases left between them. In germline, CDR1 is DFQATT, CDR2 SNEGSKA (reference sequence). CDR3 length equals 11 residues. Here the CDR3 DNA reads TGCAGTGCTAGAGTAGGGGACGAGCAGTACTTC. Translating it yields CSARVGDEQYF.

This clonotype was seen repeatedly, ten times or more. The genes are TRBV24-1 and TRBJ2-7, with D perhaps matching TRBD1 or TRBD2 (5 bases each). Germline CDR1 and CDR2: KGHDR and SFDVKD. The V gene lost 8 bases and the J gene lost 2 bases, with 12 bases spanning the gap. CDR3 size: 13 residues. The CDR3 DNA is TGTGCCACCACATCGTGGGGGACCTACGAGCAGTACTTC. This encodes CATTSWGTYEQYF.

The chain couples TRBV10-3 to TRBJ1-1, with no clear D. From germline, CDR1 is ENHRY and CDR2 SYGVKD. Trimming took off 4 bases at V and 4 bases at J, with 13 bases between the two ends. The CDR3 is 14 residues long. This chain's CDR3 is CAISAGQPPTEAFF. For the CDR3, the DNA is TGTGCCATCAGTGCTGGCCAACCTCCCACTGAAGCTTTCTTT.

This rearrangement joins TRBV19 to TRBJ1-1; 7 bases fit TRBD1. The CDR3 sequence is 15 residues long. CDR1 and CDR2 (germline): LNHDA, SQIVND (reference sequence). The trim removed 2 bases at V and 4 bases at J, leaving 7 bases unmatched. The CDR3 bases are TGTGCCAGTAGTATATCACAGGGGATAGGCACTGAAGCTTTCTTT. Its translation: CASSISQGIGTEAFF.

The V gene is TRBV7-9, the J gene TRBJ1-2; TRBD1 aligns across 7 bases. After removal of 5 bases from V and 8 bases from J, the junction contained 5 bases not matched to a gene. Germline V lookup: CDR1 SEHNR, CDR2 FQNEAQ (reference sequence). The CDR3 sequence is 12 residues long. The CDR3 is CASSTQTGGYTF. For the CDR3, the DNA is TGTGCCAGCAGCACCCAGACAGGGGGCTACACCTTC.

This chain uses TRBV20-1 with TRBJ2-7; tentatively, D is TRBD1 (5 bases). CDR1 and CDR2 from the germline V gene are DFQATT and SNEGSKA (reference sequence). The CDR3 has 15 residues. The germline V and J ends were trimmed by 0 bases and 1 base, with 13 bases remaining between them. The CDR3 DNA sequence: TGCAGTGCTAGAGATTCCAGGGCTTCTTCCTACGAGCAGTACTTC. Translation: CSARDSRASSYEQYF.

The CDR3 loop is CASSRRTGDQPQHF. The CDR3 DNA reads as TGTGCCAGCAGTCGGCGGACGGGTGATCAGCCCCAGCATTTT. This chain joins TRBV2 and TRBJ1-5; D gene uncertain. Germline V lookup: CDR1 SNHLY, CDR2 FYNNEI. The ends were cut back, 5 bases at V and 5 bases at J, with 13 bases in the middle. CDR3 length: 14 amino acids.

This clonotype was counted at least ten times. The chain combines TRBV3-1 with TRBJ1-2; no definite D call. Germline lookup yields CDR1 LGHDT and CDR2 YNNKEL (reference sequence). Trimming cost V 1 base and J 0 bases, with 9 bases left between them. The CDR3 contains 15 residues. CDR3 loop: CASSQAAAANYGYTF. CDR3 coding DNA: TGTGCCAGCAGCCAAGCGGCGGCAGCTAACTATGGCTACACCTTC.

About this clonotype: This clone may be a read error of a much larger clone one base away. The chain employs TRBV6-1 and TRBJ1-2; perhaps TRBD1 as D (5 bases). This CDR3 contains 16 residues. Germline CDR1 is MNHNS and CDR2 is SASEGT. V lost 3 bases to trimming and J lost 0 bases, with 14 bases between them. The CDR3 is CASSDNPQAANYGYTF. The CDR3 nucleotides read TGTGCCAGCAGTGACAACCCACAGGCTGCTAACTATGGCTACACCTTC.

As regards this clonotype: At one of its ends the junction is not consistent with the germline gene, which may arise from a read error. The chain employs TRBV19 and TRBJ1-1; D gene ambiguous. The V gene's germline CDR1 is LNHDA and CDR2 SQIVND (reference sequence). CDR3 length: 12 amino acids. In DNA form, the CDR3 reads TGTGCCAGTAGTGTAGGGAACGCTGAAGCTTTCTTT. Residues: CASSVGNAEAFF.

The chain recombines TRBV2 with TRBJ1-2, with D possibly TRBD1 on 6 matching bases. The CDR3 is 15 amino acids. CDR1 is SNHLY and CDR2 is FYNNEI in the germline V gene. The V end lost 0 bases, the J end lost 5 bases, and 13 bases lay between the germline ends. CDR3 protein: CASSEAGAQRYGYTF. CDR3 sequence (DNA): TGTGCCAGCAGTGAAGCGGGGGCCCAACGGTATGGCTACACCTTC. Filled out from reference TRBV2 and TRBJ1-2, the complete variable domain reads EPEVTQTPSHQVTQMGQEVILRCVPISNHLYFYWYRQILGQKVEFLVSFYNNEISEKSEIFDDQFSVERPDGSNFTLKIRSTKLEDSAMYFCASSEAGAQRYGYTFGSGTRLTVV.

The chain has TRBV10-1 and TRBJ2-2; 8 positions match TRBD1. Germline V gives CDR1 WNHNN, CDR2 SYGVQD (reference sequence). The V gene end was trimmed by 5 bases and the J gene end by 7 bases; junction bases not matched to a gene: 6. The CDR3 is 14 residues long. The CDR3 region has the DNA TGCGCCAGCAGTTCGGACAGGGTCAGCGGGGAGCTGTTTTTT. This gives the protein CASSSDRVSGELFF.

This rearrangement joins TRBV2 to TRBJ2-5, with D possibly being TRBD1 (6 bases). There are 14 residues in the CDR3. Germline CDR1 is SNHLY and CDR2 is FYNNEI. The V end was cut by 7 bases, the J end by 2 bases, with 14 bases between. The CDR3 loop is CASNPGQKQETQYF. CDR3 DNA sequence: TGTGCCAGCAACCCCGGACAGAAACAAGAGACCCAGTACTTC.

This clonotype was recorded at least ten times. This chain uses TRBV5-6 with TRBJ2-1, with D uncertain. Germline V gene data show CDR1 as SGHDT and CDR2 as YYEEEE. V shed 4 bases and J shed 4 bases, with 12 bases lying between them. The CDR3 is 14 amino acids. In nucleotides, the CDR3 is TGTGCCAGCAGCGCGACCTTACAGTACAATGAGCAGTTCTTC. It yields the protein CASSATLQYNEQFF.

The chain couples TRBV6-1 to TRBJ1-1; maybe TRBD1 (5 bases). The germline V gene has CDR1 MNHNS and CDR2 SASEGT. Trimming cost V 7 bases and J 3 bases, with 12 bases left between them. The CDR3 totals 13 residues. DNA of the CDR3: TGTGCCAGCACTCAGGGTAAGGACACTGAAGCTTTCTTT. Protein product: CASTQGKDTEAFF.

The genes are TRBV2 and TRBJ2-1; a weak D match, TRBD2 (6 bases). Germline loops: CDR1 SNHLY, CDR2 FYNNEI. V gave up 10 bases and J gave up 4 bases, with 17 bases separating them. This CDR3 contains 14 residues. CDR3 protein: CAIRPSRGYNEQFF. The CDR3 nucleotides are TGTGCCATCAGGCCCTCACGGGGGTACAATGAGCAGTTCTTC.

At least ten counts were recorded for this clonotype. The chain carries TRBV2 and TRBJ2-7; D call uncertain. Per the germline V gene, CDR1 is SNHLY and CDR2 is FYNNEI. The V gene lost 5 bases and the J gene lost 0 bases, with 8 bases spanning the gap. This CDR3 region has 13 residues. CDR3 sequence reads: CASSPDFSYEQYV. Written as DNA, the CDR3 is TGTGCCAGCAGTCCCGACTTCTCCTACGAGCAGTACGTC.

The sample holds many counts of this clonotype. The chain combines TRBV7-2 with TRBJ2-7; no reliable D call. Trimming cost V 5 bases and J 4 bases, with 12 bases left between them. Germline-derived CDR1 and CDR2 are SGHTA and FQGNSA. The CDR3 is 13 amino acids. As DNA, the CDR3 is TGTGCCAGCAGCCTCAATCTTGGGTACGAGCAGTACGTC. Protein product: CASSLNLGYEQYV.

This clonotype was detected only a few times. The chain combines TRBV6-5 with TRBJ1-1; no reliable D call. CDR3 length: 15 amino acids. Germline values: CDR1 MNHEY, CDR2 SVGAGI. Trimming cost V 4 bases and J 1 base, with 13 bases left between them. CDR3 sequence reads: CASSSTNLPNTEAFF. The DNA of the CDR3 is TGTGCCAGCAGTTCAACAAATCTCCCGAACACTGAAGCTTTCTTT.

This clonotype was found many times. This chain uses TRBV7-9 with TRBJ1-4; no clear D gene. CDR3 length equals 12 residues. V lost 5 bases to trimming and J lost 10 bases, with 11 bases between them. Germline V gene sequence: CDR1 SEHNR, CDR2 FQNEAQ (reference sequence). The CDR3 protein is CASSLGPGKLFF. Written as DNA, the CDR3 is TGTGCCAGCAGCCTGGGCCCGGGAAAACTGTTTTTT. The variable domain in full, completed from reference TRBV7-9 and TRBJ1-4, reads DTGVSQNPRHKITKRGQNVTFRCDPISEHNRLYWYRQTLGQGPEFLTYFQNEAQLEKSRLLSDRFSAERPKGSFSTLEIQRTEQGDSAMYLCASSLGPGKLFFGSGTQLSVL.

The rearrangement joins TRBV19 to TRBJ1-1, with 7 positions matching TRBD1. Germline V CDR1 and CDR2: LNHDA, SQIVND (reference sequence). Unmatched junction bases numbered 4, after V lost 5 bases and J lost 7 bases. The CDR3 contains 12 residues. CDR3 bases: TGTGCCAGTAGTGGCGGACAGGTTGAAGCTTTCTTT. This translates into CASSGGQVEAFF.